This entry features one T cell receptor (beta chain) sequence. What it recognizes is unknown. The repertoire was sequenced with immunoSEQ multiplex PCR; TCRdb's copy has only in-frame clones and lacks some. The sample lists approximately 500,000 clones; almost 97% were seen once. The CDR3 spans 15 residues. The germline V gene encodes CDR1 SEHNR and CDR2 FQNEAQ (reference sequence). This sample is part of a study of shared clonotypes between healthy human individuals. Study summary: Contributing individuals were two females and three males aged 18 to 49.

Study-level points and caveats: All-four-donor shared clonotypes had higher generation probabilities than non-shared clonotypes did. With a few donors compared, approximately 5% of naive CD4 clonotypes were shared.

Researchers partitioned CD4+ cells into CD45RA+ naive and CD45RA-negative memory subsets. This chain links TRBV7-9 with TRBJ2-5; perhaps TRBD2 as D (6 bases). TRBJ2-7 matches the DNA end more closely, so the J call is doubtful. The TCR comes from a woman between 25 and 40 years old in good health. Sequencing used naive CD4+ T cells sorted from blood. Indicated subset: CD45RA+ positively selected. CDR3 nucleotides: TGTGCCAGCAGCTTAGTTGGCGGGGCCCCCTACGAGCAGTACTTC. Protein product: CASSLVGGAPYEQYF.